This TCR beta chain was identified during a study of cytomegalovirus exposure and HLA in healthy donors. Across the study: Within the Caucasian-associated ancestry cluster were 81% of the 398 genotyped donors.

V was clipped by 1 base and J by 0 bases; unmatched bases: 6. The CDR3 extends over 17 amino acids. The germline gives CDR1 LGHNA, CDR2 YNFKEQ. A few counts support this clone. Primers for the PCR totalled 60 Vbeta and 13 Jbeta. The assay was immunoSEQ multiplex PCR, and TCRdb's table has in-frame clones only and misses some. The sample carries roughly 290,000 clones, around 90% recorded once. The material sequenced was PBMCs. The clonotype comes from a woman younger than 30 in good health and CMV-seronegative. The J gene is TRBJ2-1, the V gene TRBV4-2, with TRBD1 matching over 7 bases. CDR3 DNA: TGTGCCAGCAGCCAAGGTTTAGGACAGGACTCCTACAATGAGCAGTTCTTC. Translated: CASSQGLGQDSYNEQFF.